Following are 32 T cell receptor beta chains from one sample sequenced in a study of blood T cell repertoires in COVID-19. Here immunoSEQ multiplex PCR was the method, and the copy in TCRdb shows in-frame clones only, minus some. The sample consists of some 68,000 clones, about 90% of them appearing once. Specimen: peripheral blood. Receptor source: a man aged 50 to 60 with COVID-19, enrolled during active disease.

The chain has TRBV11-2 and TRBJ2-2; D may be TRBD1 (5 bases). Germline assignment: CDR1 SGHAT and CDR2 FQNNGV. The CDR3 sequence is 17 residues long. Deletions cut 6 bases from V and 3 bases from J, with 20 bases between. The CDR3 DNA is TGTGCCAGCAGTCCTCCAGGGTCTCTCACCCACACCGGGGAGCTGTTTTTT. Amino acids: CASSPPGSLTHTGELFF.

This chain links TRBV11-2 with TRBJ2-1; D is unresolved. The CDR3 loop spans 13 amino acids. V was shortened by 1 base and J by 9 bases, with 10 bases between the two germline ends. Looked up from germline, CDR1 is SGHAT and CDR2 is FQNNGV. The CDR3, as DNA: TGTGCCAGCAGCTTAGGCGTCCGAGGTGAGCAGTTCTTC. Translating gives CASSLGVRGEQFF.

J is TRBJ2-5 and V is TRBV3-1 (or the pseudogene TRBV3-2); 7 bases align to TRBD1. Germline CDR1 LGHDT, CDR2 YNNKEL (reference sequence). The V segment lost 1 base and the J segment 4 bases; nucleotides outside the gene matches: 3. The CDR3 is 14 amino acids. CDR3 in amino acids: CASSQVWTGETQYF. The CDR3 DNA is TGTGCCAGCAGCCAAGTCTGGACAGGAGAGACCCAGTACTTC.

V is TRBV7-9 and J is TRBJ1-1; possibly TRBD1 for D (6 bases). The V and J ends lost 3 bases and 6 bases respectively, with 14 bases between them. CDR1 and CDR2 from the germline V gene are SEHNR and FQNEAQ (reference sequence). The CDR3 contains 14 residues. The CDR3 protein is CASSLTSPGAEAFF. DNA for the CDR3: TGTGCCAGCAGCTTGACAAGTCCAGGGGCTGAAGCTTTCTTT.

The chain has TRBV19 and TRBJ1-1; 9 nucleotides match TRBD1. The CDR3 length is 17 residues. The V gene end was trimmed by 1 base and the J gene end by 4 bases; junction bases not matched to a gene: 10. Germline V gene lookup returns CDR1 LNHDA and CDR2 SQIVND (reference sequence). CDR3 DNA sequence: TGTGCCAGTAGTATAGCTAGGACAGGGGATGTTAGCACTGAAGCTTTCTTT. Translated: CASSIARTGDVSTEAFF.

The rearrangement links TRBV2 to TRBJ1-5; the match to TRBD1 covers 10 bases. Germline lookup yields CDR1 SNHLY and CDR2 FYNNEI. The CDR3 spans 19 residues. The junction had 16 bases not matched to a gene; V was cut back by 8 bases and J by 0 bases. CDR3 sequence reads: CASGDRGSKRAGSNQPQHF. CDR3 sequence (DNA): TGTGCCAGCGGGGACAGGGGATCTAAACGGGCTGGTAGCAATCAGCCCCAGCATTTT.

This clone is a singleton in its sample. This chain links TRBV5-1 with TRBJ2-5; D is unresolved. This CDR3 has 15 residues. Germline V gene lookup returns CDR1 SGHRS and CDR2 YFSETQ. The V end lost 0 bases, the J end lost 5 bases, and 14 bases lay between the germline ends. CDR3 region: CASSLVGSGGETQYF. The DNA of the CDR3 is TGCGCCAGCAGCTTGGTTGGGTCGGGTGGGGAGACCCAGTACTTC.

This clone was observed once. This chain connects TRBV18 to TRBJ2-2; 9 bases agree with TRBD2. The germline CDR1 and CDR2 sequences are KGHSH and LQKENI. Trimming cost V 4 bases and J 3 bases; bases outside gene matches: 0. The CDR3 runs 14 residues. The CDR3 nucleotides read TGTGCCAGCTCACTAGCGGGAGACACCGGGGAGCTGTTTTTT. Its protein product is CASSLAGDTGELFF.

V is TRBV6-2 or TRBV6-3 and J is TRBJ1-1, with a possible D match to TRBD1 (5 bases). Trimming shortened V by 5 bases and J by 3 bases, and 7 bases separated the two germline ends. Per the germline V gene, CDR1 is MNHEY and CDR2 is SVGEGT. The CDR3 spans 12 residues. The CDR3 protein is CASSPGYTEAFF. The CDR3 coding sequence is TGTGCCAGCAGTCCAGGGTACACTGAAGCTTTCTTT.

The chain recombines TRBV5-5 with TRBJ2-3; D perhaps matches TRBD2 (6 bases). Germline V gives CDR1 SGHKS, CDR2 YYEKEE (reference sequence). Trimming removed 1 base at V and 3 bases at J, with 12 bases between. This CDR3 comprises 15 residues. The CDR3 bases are TGTGCCAGCAGCTTGTGGGCGGGAACTACAGATACGCAGTATTTT. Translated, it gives CASSLWAGTTDTQYF.

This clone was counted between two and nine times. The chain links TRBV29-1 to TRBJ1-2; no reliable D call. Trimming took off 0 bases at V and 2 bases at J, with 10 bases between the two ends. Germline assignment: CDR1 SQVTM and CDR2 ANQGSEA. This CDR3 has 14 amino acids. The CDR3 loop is CSVEERAPNYGYTF. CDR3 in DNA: TGCAGCGTTGAAGAGAGGGCTCCCAACTATGGCTACACCTTC. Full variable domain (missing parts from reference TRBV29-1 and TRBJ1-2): SAVISQKPSRDICQRGTSLTIQCQVDSQVTMMFWYRQQPGQSLTLIATANQGSEATYESGFVIDKFPISRPNLTFSTLTVSNMSPEDSSIYLCSVEERAPNYGYTFGSGTRLTVV.

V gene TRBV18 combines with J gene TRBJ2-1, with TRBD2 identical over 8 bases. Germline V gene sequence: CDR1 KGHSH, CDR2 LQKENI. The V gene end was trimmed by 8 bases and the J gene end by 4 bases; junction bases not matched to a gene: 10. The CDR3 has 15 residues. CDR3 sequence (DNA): TGTGCCAGCGTCACCCTTCCTAGCGGGTACAATGAGCAGTTCTTC. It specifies CASVTLPSGYNEQFF.

Here the CDR3 DNA reads TGTGCCAGCAGGCCGGGGGCGAACACCGGGGAGCTGTTTTTT. This encodes CASRPGANTGELFF. The gene calls are TRBV6-6 and TRBJ2-2, with D tentatively TRBD2 (6 bases). The germline V gene encodes CDR1 MNHNY and CDR2 SVGAGI (reference sequence). Trimming took 6 bases from V and 0 from J, leaving 8 bases between them. The CDR3 is 14 amino acids.

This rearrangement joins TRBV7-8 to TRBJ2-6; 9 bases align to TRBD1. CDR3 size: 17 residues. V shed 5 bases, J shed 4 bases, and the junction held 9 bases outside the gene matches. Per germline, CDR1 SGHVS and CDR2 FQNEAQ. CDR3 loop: CASSRTWTGAGANVLTF. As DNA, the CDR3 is TGTGCCAGCAGCCGCACCTGGACAGGGGCCGGGGCCAACGTCCTGACTTTC.

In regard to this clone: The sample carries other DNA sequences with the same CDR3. Here the CDR3 DNA reads TGTGCCAGCTCACCCGGGACTAGCGGCTCCTACGAGCAGTACTTC. Residues: CASSPGTSGSYEQYF. This chain joins TRBV18 and TRBJ2-7; 11 bases align to TRBD2. Germline V lookup: CDR1 KGHSH, CDR2 LQKENI. This CDR3 spans 15 amino acids. V gave up 3 bases and J gave up 0 bases; unmatched junction bases: 1.

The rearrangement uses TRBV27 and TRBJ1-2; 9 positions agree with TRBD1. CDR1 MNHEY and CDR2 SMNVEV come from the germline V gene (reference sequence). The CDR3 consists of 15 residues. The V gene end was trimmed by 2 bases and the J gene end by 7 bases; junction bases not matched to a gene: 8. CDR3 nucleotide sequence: TGTGCCAGCAGTTTAAAGGAGGACAGGGGAAGTGGCTACACCTTC. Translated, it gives CASSLKEDRGSGYTF.

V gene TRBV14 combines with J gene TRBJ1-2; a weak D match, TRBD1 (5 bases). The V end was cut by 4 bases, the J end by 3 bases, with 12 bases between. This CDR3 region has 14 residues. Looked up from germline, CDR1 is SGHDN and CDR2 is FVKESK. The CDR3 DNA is TGTGCCAGCAGCCCCAGGGCCACAGACTATGGCTACACCTTC. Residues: CASSPRATDYGYTF.

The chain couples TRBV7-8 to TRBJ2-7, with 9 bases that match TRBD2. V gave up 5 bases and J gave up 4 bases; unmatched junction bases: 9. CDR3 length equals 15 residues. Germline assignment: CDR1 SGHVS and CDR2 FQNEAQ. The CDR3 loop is CASSPTIAGEYEQYF. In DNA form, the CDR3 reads TGTGCCAGCAGCCCGACGATAGCGGGAGAGTACGAGCAGTACTTC. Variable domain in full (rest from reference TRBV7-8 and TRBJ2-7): GAGVSQSPRYKVAKRGQDVALRCDPISGHVSLFWYQQALGQGPEFLTYFQNEAQLDKSGLPSDRFFAERPEGSVSTLKIQRTQQEDSAVYLCASSPTIAGEYEQYFGPGTRLTVT.

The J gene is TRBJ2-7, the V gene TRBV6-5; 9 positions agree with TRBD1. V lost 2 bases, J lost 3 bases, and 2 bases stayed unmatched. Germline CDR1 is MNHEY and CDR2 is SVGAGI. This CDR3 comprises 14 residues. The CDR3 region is CASSYGTGLYEQYF. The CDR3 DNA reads TGTGCCAGCAGTTACGGGACAGGGCTCTACGAGCAGTACTTC.

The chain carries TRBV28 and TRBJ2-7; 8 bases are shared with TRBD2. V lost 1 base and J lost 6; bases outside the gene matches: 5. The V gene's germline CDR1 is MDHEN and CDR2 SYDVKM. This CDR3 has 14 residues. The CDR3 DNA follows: TGTGCCAGCAGTTTATACGGGAGGGCCCTCGAGCAGTACTTC. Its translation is CASSLYGRALEQYF. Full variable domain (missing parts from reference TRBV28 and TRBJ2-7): DVKVTQSSRYLVKRTGEKVFLECVQDMDHENMFWYRQDPGLGLRLIYFSYDVKMKEKGDIPEGYSVSREKKERFSLILESASTNQTSMYLCASSLYGRALEQYFGPGTRLTVT.

Here the CDR3 DNA reads TGTGCCAGCAGCCCGAGTGGGGGCGCCTCTGGGGCCAACGTCCTGACTTTC. It specifies CASSPSGGASGANVLTF. The chain employs TRBV7-2 and TRBJ2-6; the D gene is possibly TRBD1 (6 bases). CDR3 length: 17 amino acids. From germline, CDR1 is SGHTA and CDR2 FQGNSA. Between the trimmed V and J ends, which lost 5 bases and 0 bases, there was a span of 14 bases. Variable domain in full (rest from reference TRBV7-2 and TRBJ2-6): GAGVSQSPSNKVTEKGKDVELRCDPISGHTALYWYRQSLGQGLEFLIYFQGNSAPDKSGLPSDRFSAERTGGSVSTLTIQRTQQEDSAVYLCASSPSGGASGANVLTFGAGSRLTVL.

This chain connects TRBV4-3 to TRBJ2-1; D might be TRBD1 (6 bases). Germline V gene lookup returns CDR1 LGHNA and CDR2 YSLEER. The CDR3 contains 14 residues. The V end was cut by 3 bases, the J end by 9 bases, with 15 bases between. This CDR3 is CASSHDRKLGEQFF. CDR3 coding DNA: TGCGCCAGCAGCCACGACAGGAAACTAGGTGAGCAGTTCTTC.

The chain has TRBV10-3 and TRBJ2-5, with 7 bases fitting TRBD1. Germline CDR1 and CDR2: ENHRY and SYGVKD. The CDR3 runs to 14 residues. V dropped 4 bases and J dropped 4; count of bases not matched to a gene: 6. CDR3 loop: CAISGQGTGETQYF. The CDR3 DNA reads TGTGCCATCAGTGGACAGGGTACGGGAGAGACCCAGTACTTC.

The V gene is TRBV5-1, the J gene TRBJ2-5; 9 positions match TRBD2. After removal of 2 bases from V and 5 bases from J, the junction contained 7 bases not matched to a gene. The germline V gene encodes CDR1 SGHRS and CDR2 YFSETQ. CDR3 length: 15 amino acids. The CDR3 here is CASSFSAGGIETQYF. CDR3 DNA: TGCGCCAGCAGCTTTTCAGCGGGAGGAATTGAGACCCAGTACTTC.

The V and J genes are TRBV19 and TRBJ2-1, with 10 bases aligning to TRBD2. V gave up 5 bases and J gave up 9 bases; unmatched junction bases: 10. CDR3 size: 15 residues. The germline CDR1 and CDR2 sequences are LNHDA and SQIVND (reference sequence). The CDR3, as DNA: TGTGCCAGTAGTCCGACCCTAGCGGGAGTTGTTGAGCAGTTCTTC. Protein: CASSPTLAGVVEQFF.

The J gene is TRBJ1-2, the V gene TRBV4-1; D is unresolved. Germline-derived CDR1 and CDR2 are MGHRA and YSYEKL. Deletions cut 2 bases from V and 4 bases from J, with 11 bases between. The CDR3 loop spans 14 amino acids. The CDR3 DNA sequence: TGCGCCAGCAGCCAATACGCATCGAGCTATGGCTACACCTTC. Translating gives CASSQYASSYGYTF.

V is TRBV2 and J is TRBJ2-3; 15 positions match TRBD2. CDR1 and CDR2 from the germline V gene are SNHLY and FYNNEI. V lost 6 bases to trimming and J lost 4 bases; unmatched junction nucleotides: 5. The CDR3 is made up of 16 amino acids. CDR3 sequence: CASRRTSGRASDTQYF. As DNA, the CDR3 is TGTGCCAGCAGAAGGACTAGCGGGAGGGCATCAGATACGCAGTATTTT.

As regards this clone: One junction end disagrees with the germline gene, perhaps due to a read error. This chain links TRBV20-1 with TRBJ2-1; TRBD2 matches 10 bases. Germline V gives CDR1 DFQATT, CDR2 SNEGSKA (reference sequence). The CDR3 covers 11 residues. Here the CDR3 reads CSASWTSGPLF. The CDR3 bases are TGCAGTGCTAGCTGGACTAGCGGTCCCCTCTTC.

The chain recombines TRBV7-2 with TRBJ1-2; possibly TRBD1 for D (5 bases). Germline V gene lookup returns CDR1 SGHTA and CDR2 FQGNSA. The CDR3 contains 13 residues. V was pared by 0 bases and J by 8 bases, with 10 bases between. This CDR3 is CASSLARARGYTF. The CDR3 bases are TGTGCCAGCAGCTTAGCCAGGGCGAGGGGCTACACCTTC.

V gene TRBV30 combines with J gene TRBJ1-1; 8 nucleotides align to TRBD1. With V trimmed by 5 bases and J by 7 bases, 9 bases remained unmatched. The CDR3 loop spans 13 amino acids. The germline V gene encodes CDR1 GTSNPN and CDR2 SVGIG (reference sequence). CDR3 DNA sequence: TGTGCCTGGGAGCGGACAGGGAGAGATGAAGCTTTCTTT. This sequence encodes CAWERTGRDEAFF.

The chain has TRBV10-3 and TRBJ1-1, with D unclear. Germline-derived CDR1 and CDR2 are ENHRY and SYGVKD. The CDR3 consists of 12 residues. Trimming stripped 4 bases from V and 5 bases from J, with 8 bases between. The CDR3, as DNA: TGTGCCATCAGTGGAACGGGGACTGAAGCTTTCTTT. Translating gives CAISGTGTEAFF.

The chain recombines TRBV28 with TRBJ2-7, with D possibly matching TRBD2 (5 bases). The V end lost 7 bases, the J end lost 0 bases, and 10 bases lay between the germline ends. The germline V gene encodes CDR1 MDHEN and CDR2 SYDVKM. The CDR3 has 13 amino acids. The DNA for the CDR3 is TGTGCCAGCATGCCGGGAAGCTCCTACGAGCAGTACTTC. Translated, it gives CASMPGSSYEQYF.